The clone carrying this TCR beta chain turned up a few times. The data stem from a study of T-cell memory formation after mild COVID-19. Trimming stripped 2 bases from V and 6 bases from J, with 16 bases between. This CDR3 spans 15 amino acids. Germline CDR1 reads SEHNR; CDR2 reads FQNEAQ (reference sequence). TCRdb re-called the 5' RACE reads through MiXCR, storing one row per CDR3 protein. The data contain some 150,000 distinct CDR3 sequences, roughly 13% of them singletons. Specimen: PBMCs or a T cell subset sorted from them (not recorded which). The V gene is TRBV7-9, the J gene TRBJ1-2; the D is unclear. The clonotype originates from an adult woman who had mild COVID-19 (a few samples of this study predate the infection). Cell type and time point are not known. The CDR3 DNA is TGTGCCAGCAGCTTATCGTCCCCCCTGGTAGATGGCTACACCTTC. This sequence encodes CASSLSSPLVDGYTF.